The 20 T cell receptor beta chains presented below share a single source sample, sequenced in a study of post-analysis software for immune sequencing data. Broader study findings: Included in a set of about 5 TRBV segments more frequent in patients than controls were TRBV5-6, TRBV5-1 and TRBV20-1.

Each TCR beta cDNA library carried unique molecular identifiers. TCRdb reprocessed the PCR reads with MiXCR, giving one entry per CDR3 protein. The sample has about 170,000 distinct CDR3 sequences, around 28% seen once; the top ten hold about 1.4%. The antigens these receptors bind are not known. The sample taken for sequencing was blood. The receptor set was obtained from a girl aged 10-17 years with multiple sclerosis.

A few counts support this clonotype. A read error may account for a junction end that differs from germline. J is TRBJ2-7 and V is TRBV27; 8 bases are shared with TRBD2. This CDR3 contains 14 residues. Germline lookup yields CDR1 MNHEY and CDR2 SMNVEV (reference sequence). In DNA, the CDR3 is TGTGCCAGCAGTCTCGGGTTCAGGGCGGGAGGTCAGTGGTTC. As protein: CASSLGFRAGGQWF.

As for this clonotype: This clone may be a read error of a much larger clone one base away. V gene TRBV11-2 combines with J gene TRBJ2-7; D gene uncertain. Germline lookup yields CDR1 SGHAT and CDR2 FQNNGV. The length of the CDR3 is 14 residues. Trimming took 2 bases from V and 0 from J, leaving 8 bases between them. CDR3 sequence (DNA): TGTGCCAGCAGCTTAAGATACAGCTCCTACGAGCAGTACTTC. The encoded protein is CASSLRYSSYEQYF.

The chain's CDR3 is CSVGGLVGAREQFF. CDR3 DNA: TGCAGCGTTGGGGGACTAGTGGGAGCCAGGGAGCAGTTCTTC. This rearrangement joins TRBV29-1 to TRBJ2-1, with TRBD2 matching 8 bases. The junction had 12 bases not matched to a gene; V was cut back by 4 bases and J by 10 bases. Per the germline V gene, CDR1 is SQVTM and CDR2 is ANQGSEA. The CDR3 runs to 14 residues.

The chain carries TRBV27 and TRBJ2-1, with D possibly TRBD2 on 6 matching bases. Per the germline V gene, CDR1 is MNHEY and CDR2 is SMNVEV (reference sequence). Trimming shortened V by 2 bases and J by 5 bases, and 16 bases separated the two germline ends. The CDR3 sequence is 16 residues long. CDR3 sequence (DNA): TGTGCCAGCAGTTTAGCGGGGCTTGCCCCCGACAATGAGCAGTTCTTC. It encodes CASSLAGLAPDNEQFF.

This clonotype was recorded a few times. V usage is TRBV2 and J usage is TRBJ1-4, with D uncertain. Trimming shortened V by 8 bases and J by 4 bases, and 11 bases separated the two germline ends. The CDR3 totals 13 residues. Germline V gene lookup returns CDR1 SNHLY and CDR2 FYNNEI. CDR3 sequence reads: CASLVEGNEKLFF. CDR3 coding DNA: TGTGCCAGCCTTGTGGAGGGTAATGAAAAACTGTTTTTT.

The J gene is TRBJ1-3, the V gene TRBV27; possibly TRBD1 for D (6 bases). CDR3 length equals 14 residues. Deletions cut 5 bases from V and 4 bases from J, with 12 bases between. Germline V gene lookup returns CDR1 MNHEY and CDR2 SMNVEV (reference sequence). The CDR3 loop reads CASSVYGGGNTIYF. CDR3 DNA sequence: TGTGCCAGCAGTGTATATGGGGGCGGAAACACCATATATTTT.

The chain couples TRBV6-6 to TRBJ1-4; D perhaps matches TRBD1 (6 bases). The V end was cut by 6 bases, the J end by 7 bases, with 21 bases between. Germline V gene data show CDR1 as MNHNY and CDR2 as SVGAGI (reference sequence). This CDR3 contains 16 residues. The CDR3 DNA sequence: TGTGCCAGCAGAGCCCCTACCCGGGGGGCTGTTGAAAAACTGTTTTTT. As protein: CASRAPTRGAVEKLFF.

There are many counts of this clonotype. The chain is built from TRBV7-3 and TRBJ2-3; 7 bases fit TRBD2. V shed 5 bases and J 6 bases; nucleotides not matched to a gene: 14. This CDR3 has 16 amino acids. Germline values: CDR1 SGHTA, CDR2 FQGTGA. The CDR3 DNA reads TGTGCCAGCAGCGATCCGTGGAGGGAGGGGCCCGATACGCAGTATTTT. This codes for CASSDPWREGPDTQYF.

This clonotype was found many times. The genes are TRBV6-5 and TRBJ1-5; D gene uncertain. The CDR3 is made up of 13 amino acids. V was pared by 4 bases and J by 7 bases, with 11 bases between. Looked up from germline, CDR1 is MNHEY and CDR2 is SVGAGI. The CDR3 spells CASSSWQGQPQHF. The CDR3 region has the DNA TGTGCCAGCAGTTCCTGGCAAGGGCAGCCCCAGCATTTT.

As regards this clonotype: At one end the junction does not follow the germline gene, possibly because of a read error. The chain employs TRBV7-6 and TRBJ2-4, with D perhaps given as TRBD1 or TRBD2 (5 bases each). There are 15 residues in the CDR3. Germline V gives CDR1 SGHVS, CDR2 FNYEAQ. The CDR3 nucleotides are TGTGCCAGGAGCTGGGGCCTGAGGGGCAAAAACATTCAGTACTTC. This codes for CARSWGLRGKNIQYF.

This chain links TRBV4-1 with TRBJ1-4; no definite D call. Germline V gene data show CDR1 as MGHRA and CDR2 as YSYEKL. Trimming stripped 1 base from V and 5 bases from J, with 2 bases between. The CDR3 is made up of 12 amino acids. CDR3 sequence reads: CASSQANEKLFF. In DNA form, the CDR3 reads TGCGCCAGCAGCCAAGCAAATGAAAAACTGTTTTTT.

This clonotype occurred many times. The gene calls are TRBV24-1 and TRBJ2-3; no firm D call. Trimming removed 3 bases from V and 1 base from J, with 7 bases in between. The CDR3 loop spans 14 amino acids. Germline CDR1 and CDR2: KGHDR and SFDVKD. This CDR3 is CATSDPRGTDTQYF. CDR3 bases: TGTGCCACCAGTGATCCGAGAGGCACAGATACGCAGTATTTT.

The chain's CDR3 is CATSRGRVYEQYF. CDR3 bases: TGTGCCACCTCACGGGGGAGGGTGTACGAGCAGTACTTC. V and J are TRBV28 and TRBJ2-7; 7 bases fit TRBD2. With V trimmed by 10 bases and J by 4 bases, 10 bases remained unmatched. Germline V CDR1 and CDR2: MDHEN, SYDVKM. This CDR3 region has 13 residues.

There are many counts of this clonotype. The chain has TRBV7-9 and TRBJ1-2; D is perhaps TRBD1 (5 bases). V was trimmed by 1 base and J by 4 bases, leaving 10 bases between them. The CDR3 covers 14 residues. Germline V gene lookup returns CDR1 SEHNR and CDR2 FQNEAQ (reference sequence). The CDR3 is CASSLGQGGYGYTF. The CDR3 DNA is TGTGCCAGCAGCTTAGGGCAGGGAGGCTATGGCTACACCTTC.

This clonotype turned up a few times. The J gene is TRBJ2-3, the V gene TRBV7-6; the D call may be TRBD1 or TRBD2 (6 bases each). CDR1 and CDR2 from the germline V gene are SGHVS and FNYEAQ. V lost 1 base and J lost 4, with 15 bases in between. This CDR3 region has 16 residues. The CDR3 region has the DNA TGTGCCAGCAGCTTAGGGGGGGCGGTGTCGGCAGATACGCAGTATTTT. It translates to CASSLGGAVSADTQYF.

This clonotype has just a few counts. V and J are TRBV20-1 and TRBJ1-1; possibly TRBD1 for D (5 bases). Germline CDR1 DFQATT, CDR2 SNEGSKA (reference sequence). The ends were cut back, 0 bases at V and 13 bases at J, with 21 bases in the middle. The CDR3 is 14 amino acids. The CDR3 DNA sequence: TGCAGTGCTAGAGACCGACTTTCGACGGGACTTTGTTTCTTT. It specifies CSARDRLSTGLCFF.

Comments on this clonotype: A much bigger clone sits one base away, suggesting this may be a read error. The final CDR3 position lacks the conserved phenylalanine or tryptophan, pointing to a likely read error. The chain employs TRBV7-2 and TRBJ2-1, with 13 bases aligning to TRBD2. The V and J ends lost 6 bases and 6 bases, in that order; junction bases with no gene match: 5. There are 15 residues in the CDR3. Germline assignment: CDR1 SGHTA and CDR2 FQGNSA. This chain's CDR3 is CASRRTSGSGNEQFL. For the CDR3, the DNA is TGTGCCAGCAGGCGGACTAGCGGGAGCGGCAATGAGCAGTTCCTC.

The J gene is TRBJ1-1, the V gene TRBV5-1, with 8 positions matching TRBD1. The CDR3 spans 14 residues. V shed 6 bases, J shed 4 bases, and the junction held 8 bases outside the gene matches. Germline V gene sequence: CDR1 SGHRS, CDR2 YFSETQ. The CDR3 region has the DNA TGCGCCAGCACCCCCCCTACAGGGGGCACTGAAGCTTTCTTT. Translation gives CASTPPTGGTEAFF.

This clonotype has more than one count but fewer than ten. The rearrangement uses TRBV11-2 and TRBJ2-3; D is unclear. CDR1 and CDR2 from the germline V gene are SGHAT and FQNNGV. This CDR3 has 15 amino acids. V was trimmed by 0 bases and J by 0 bases, leaving 7 bases between them. The CDR3 sequence: CASSLDGSSTDTQYF. CDR3 in DNA: TGTGCCAGCAGCTTAGACGGCTCTAGCACAGATACGCAGTATTTT.

This clonotype was detected only once. CDR3 residues: CSVETGLAGVRNEQFF. CDR3 coding DNA: TGCAGCGTTGAAACGGGACTAGCGGGAGTTCGGAATGAGCAGTTCTTC. The V and J genes are TRBV29-1 and TRBJ2-1; 14 nucleotides match TRBD2. The CDR3 is 16 amino acids. J lost 7 bases, V lost 2 bases, and 7 bases had no gene match. From germline, CDR1 is SQVTM and CDR2 ANQGSEA.